A single sample is the source of the 11 T cell receptor beta chains below, sequenced in a study of early T cells in non-severe SARS-CoV-2 infection. TCRdb called the 5' RACE reads again in MiXCR, with one record for every CDR3 protein. The sample records some 81,000 distinct CDR3 sequences, approximately 15% being singletons. The sample consisted of whole blood. These receptors were collected from an adult who was a healthcare worker with PCR-confirmed SARS-CoV-2 infection or an uninfected control (not recorded which).

This clonotype has ten or more counts. The J gene is TRBJ2-1, the V gene TRBV27, with 12 nucleotides matching TRBD2. Germline V gene data show CDR1 as MNHEY and CDR2 as SMNVEV (reference sequence). V shed 4 bases and J 7 bases; nucleotides not matched to a gene: 11. This CDR3 spans 17 amino acids. CDR3 in DNA: TGTGCCAGCAGTTGGGCTAGCGGGAGGGACTTGGGGAATGAGCAGTTCTTC. Its protein product is CASSWASGRDLGNEQFF.

V usage is TRBV6-6 and J usage is TRBJ2-1; TRBD2 matches at 11 bases. The CDR3 is made up of 15 amino acids. Germline CDR1 MNHNY, CDR2 SVGAGI (reference sequence). V was pared by 7 bases and J by 6 bases, with 8 bases of the junction left unmatched. CDR3 protein: CASTIAGGPGNEQFF. In DNA form, the CDR3 reads TGTGCCAGCACCATAGCGGGGGGGCCGGGCAATGAGCAGTTCTTC.

The sample holds many counts of this clonotype. The chain links TRBV3-1 to TRBJ2-2; tentatively, D is TRBD2 (6 bases). Germline-derived CDR1 and CDR2 are LGHDT and YNNKEL (reference sequence). The V end was cut by 4 bases, the J end by 5 bases, with 20 bases between. The CDR3 covers 17 residues. The CDR3 sequence: CASSLPLGGPGTGELFF. Here the CDR3 DNA reads TGTGCCAGCAGCCTTCCCCTCGGAGGGCCAGGAACCGGGGAGCTGTTTTTT.

This clonotype was observed a few times. This sequence joins TRBV10-1 and TRBJ2-7, with 7 positions matching TRBD1. The length of the CDR3 is 14 residues. Germline values: CDR1 WNHNN, CDR2 SYGVQD (reference sequence). With 6 bases clipped from V and 2 bases from J, the junction kept 7 bases outside the gene matches. CDR3 loop: CASSLHRGPYEQYF. Here the CDR3 DNA reads TGCGCCAGCAGCCTACACAGGGGACCCTACGAGCAGTACTTC.

V and J are TRBV6-2 or TRBV6-3 and TRBJ2-1; no firm D call. The ends were cut back, 8 bases at V and 6 bases at J, with 11 bases in the middle. Germline V gene sequence: CDR1 MNHEY, CDR2 SVGEGT. This CDR3 spans 12 amino acids. CDR3 sequence: CASRSVSNEQFF. Here the CDR3 DNA reads TGTGCCAGCCGTTCAGTTTCCAATGAGCAGTTCTTC.

The gene calls are TRBV29-1 and TRBJ2-1; TRBD1 matches at 9 bases. Germline values: CDR1 SQVTM, CDR2 ANQGSEA. V lost 6 bases, J lost 8 bases, and 8 bases stayed unmatched. This CDR3 contains 13 residues. CDR3 sequence reads: CSVGQGKTDEQFF. CDR3 DNA: TGCAGCGTGGGACAGGGAAAAACCGATGAGCAGTTCTTC.

CDR3 nucleotide sequence: TGCAGTGCTAGAGCAGGGGGCGAGGGCTACACCTTC. Translated, it gives CSARAGGEGYTF. The chain uses TRBV20-1 and TRBJ1-2; 8 bases fit TRBD1. Germline lookup yields CDR1 DFQATT and CDR2 SNEGSKA (reference sequence). J was trimmed by 8 bases and V by 1 base; bases with no gene match: 3. This CDR3 region has 12 residues.

The rearrangement joins TRBV5-1 to TRBJ2-5; D might be TRBD1 (6 bases). Deletions cut 4 bases from V and 1 base from J, with 20 bases between. In germline, CDR1 is SGHRS, CDR2 YFSETQ. This CDR3 is 17 amino acids long. Written as DNA, the CDR3 is TGCGCCAGCAGCCTCGCCCGGACAGATAGAGCCCAAGAGACCCAGTACTTC. This encodes CASSLARTDRAQETQYF.

This clonotype appeared many times. The CDR3 sequence: CASSLYGGELFF. The CDR3, as DNA: TGTGCCAGCAGCTTGTATGGCGGGGAGCTGTTTTTT. This chain links TRBV5-4 with TRBJ2-2, with D unresolved. V dropped 1 base and J dropped 7 bases, with 5 bases sitting between them. This CDR3 region has 12 residues. CDR1 is SGHNT, CDR2 YYREEE, per germline (reference sequence).

This clonotype was seen repeatedly, ten times or more. The chain employs TRBV6-6 and TRBJ2-7; 9 bases map to TRBD1. The trim removed 2 bases at V and 2 bases at J, leaving 4 bases unmatched. The CDR3 is 15 residues long. In germline, CDR1 is MNHNY, CDR2 SVGAGI (reference sequence). CDR3 sequence reads: CASSYGQGFPYEQYF. The CDR3 bases are TGTGCCAGCAGTTACGGACAGGGGTTTCCCTACGAGCAGTACTTC.

This sequence joins TRBV3-1 and TRBJ1-3, with 7 bases that match TRBD1. Germline CDR1 and CDR2: LGHDT and YNNKEL (reference sequence). The CDR3 contains 19 residues. Trimming at V came to 3 bases and at J to 8 bases, leaving 22 bases not matched to a gene. The CDR3 coding sequence is TGTGCCAGCAGCCACTTCGCCGGGACAGAGGAGTTCTGGAGGGACACCATATATTTT. Translating it yields CASSHFAGTEEFWRDTIYF.